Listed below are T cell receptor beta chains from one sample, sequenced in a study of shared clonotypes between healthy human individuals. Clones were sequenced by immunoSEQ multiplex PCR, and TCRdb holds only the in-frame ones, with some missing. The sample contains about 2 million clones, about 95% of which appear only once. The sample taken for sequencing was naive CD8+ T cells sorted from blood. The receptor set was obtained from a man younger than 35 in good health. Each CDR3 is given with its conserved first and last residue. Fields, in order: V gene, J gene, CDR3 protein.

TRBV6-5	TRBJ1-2	CASSYEGNYGYTF
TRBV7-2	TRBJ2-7	CASSPEGHEQYF
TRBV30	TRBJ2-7	CAWSVAAGVRYEQYF
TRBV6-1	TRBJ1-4	CASLSASTNEKLFF
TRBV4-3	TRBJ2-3	CASSQDIAGVGDTQYF
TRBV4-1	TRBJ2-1	CASSQEGLAGPEQFF
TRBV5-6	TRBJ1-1	CASSGGAEGLEAFF
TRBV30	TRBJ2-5	CAWSGFFQETQYF
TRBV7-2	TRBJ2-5	CASSPPRTSGKYDQETQYF
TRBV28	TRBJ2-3	CASSYRVTDTQYF
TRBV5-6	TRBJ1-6	CASSLGQNNSPLHF
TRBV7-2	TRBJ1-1	CASSLVDLGQQATEAFF
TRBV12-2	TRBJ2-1	CASRLHNNEQFF
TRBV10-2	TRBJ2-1	CASIDVRGGGNEQFF
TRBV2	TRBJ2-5	CASSEGLAGLRETQYF
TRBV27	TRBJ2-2	CASSLVTINTGELFF
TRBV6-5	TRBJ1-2	CASSYWQGEGNYGYTF
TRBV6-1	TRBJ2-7	CASSEAREISSYEQYF
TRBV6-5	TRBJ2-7	CASSYWPSGNSYEQYF
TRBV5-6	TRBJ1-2	CASKSGTGDYGYTF
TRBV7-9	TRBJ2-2	CASSTVSGTGSNTGELFF
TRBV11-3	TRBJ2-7	CASSQGTSGTYEQYF
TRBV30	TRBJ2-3	CAWSPSSTDTQYF
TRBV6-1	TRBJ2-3	CASSEGMAGNTDTQYF
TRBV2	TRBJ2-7	CASSEGASGTSSYEQYF
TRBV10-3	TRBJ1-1	CAISEGTNDAFF
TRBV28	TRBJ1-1	CAAFFTGGDTEAFF
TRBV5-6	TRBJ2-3	CASSLGSGGATDTQYF
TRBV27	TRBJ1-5	CASSWTGGSQPQHF
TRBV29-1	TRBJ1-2	CSVGLSLPGGYGYTF
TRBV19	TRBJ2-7	CASSSWGTEQYF
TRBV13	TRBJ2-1	CASSLTPLVSYNEQFF
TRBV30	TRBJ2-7	CAWSVPGTGTHRQYF
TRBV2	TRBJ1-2	CARLDRTNYGYTF
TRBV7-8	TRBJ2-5	CASSLARSPGETQYF